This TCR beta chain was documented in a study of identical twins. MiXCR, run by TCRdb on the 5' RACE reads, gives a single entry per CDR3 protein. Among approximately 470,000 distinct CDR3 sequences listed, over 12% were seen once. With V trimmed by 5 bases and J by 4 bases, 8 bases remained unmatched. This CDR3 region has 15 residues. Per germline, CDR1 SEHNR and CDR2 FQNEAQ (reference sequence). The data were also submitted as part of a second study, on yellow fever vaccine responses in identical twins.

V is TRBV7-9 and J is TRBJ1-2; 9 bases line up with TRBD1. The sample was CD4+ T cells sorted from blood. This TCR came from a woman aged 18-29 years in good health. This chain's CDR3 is CASSPIGQGTYGYTF. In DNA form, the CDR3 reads TGTGCCAGCAGCCCGATCGGACAGGGGACCTATGGCTACACCTTC.